The rows below give T cell receptor beta chains drawn from one sample of a study of early stage breast cancer tumors. Data came from immunoSEQ multiplex PCR; TCRdb stores just in-frame clones and leaves some out. Of over 25,000 clones listed, around three quarters are singletons. Sequencing used blood. Receptor source: a person in their fifties with breast cancer. CDR3s include the opening cysteine and the closing phenylalanine or tryptophan. A D gene is named only where the DNA matches it firmly. Some rows mark clone size as missing; the rest say once, few, many or name a class of expanded clone.

d_call: .
clone_size: few
v_call: TRBV27
j_call: TRBJ2-2
cdr3_nt: TGTGCCAGCAGATCTTTCATGAACACCGGGGAGCTGTTTTTT
cdr3_aa: CASRSFMNTGELFF

d_call: .
clone_size: .
v_call: TRBV7-3
j_call: TRBJ2-3
cdr3_nt: TGTGCCAGCAGCTTAACGGGAGGCTCCCCTTCCCCGCAGTATTTT
cdr3_aa: CASSLTGGSPSPQYF

d_call: .
clone_size: .
v_call: TRBV14
j_call: TRBJ1-4
cdr3_nt: TGTGCCAGCAGCCAAGCTGGGTTTCAACTGTTTTTT
cdr3_aa: CASSQAGFQLFF

d_call: TRBD1
clone_size: .
v_call: TRBV14
j_call: TRBJ1-3
cdr3_nt: TGTGCCAGCAGCCCGACAGGGATTGGAAACACCATATATTTT
cdr3_aa: CASSPTGIGNTIYF

d_call: TRBD1
clone_size: .
v_call: TRBV4-3
j_call: TRBJ2-5
cdr3_nt: TGCGCCAGCAGCTTACAGACAGGGCTCCAAGAGACCCAGTACTTC
cdr3_aa: CASSLQTGLQETQYF

d_call: .
clone_size: .
v_call: TRBV15
j_call: TRBJ2-7
cdr3_nt: TGTGCCACCAGCAGAGAACGGATCGAGCAGTACTTC
cdr3_aa: CATSRERIEQYF

d_call: .
clone_size: .
v_call: TRBV16
j_call: TRBJ1-5
cdr3_nt: TGTGCCAGCAGCCTACTCAATAGCAATCAGCCCCAGCATTTT
cdr3_aa: CASSLLNSNQPQHF

d_call: .
clone_size: once
v_call: TRBV28
j_call: TRBJ2-4
cdr3_nt: TGTGCCAGCAGTTTAAAAATAGAAAACATTCAGTACTTC
cdr3_aa: CASSLKIENIQYF

d_call: TRBD1
clone_size: few
v_call: TRBV4-2
j_call: TRBJ1-1
cdr3_nt: TGTGCCAGCAGCTTTGGGGACAGGGGGGAAATGAACACTGAAGCTTTCTTT
cdr3_aa: CASSFGDRGEMNTEAFF

d_call: .
clone_size: .
v_call: TRBV19
j_call: TRBJ2-1
cdr3_nt: TGTGCCAGTAGCCCCAATAGATGGGGATCCCCCCACAATGAGCAGTTCTTC
cdr3_aa: CASSPNRWGSPHNEQFF

d_call: .
clone_size: .
v_call: TRBV30
j_call: TRBJ2-7
cdr3_nt: TGTGCCTTAGGTAGCGGATTGAGCAACGAGCAGTACTTC
cdr3_aa: CALGSGLSNEQYF

d_call: .
clone_size: .
v_call: TRBV9
j_call: TRBJ2-7
cdr3_nt: TGTGCCAGCAGCGTAGATGGCAGGGAGTTCGACGAGCAGTACTTC
cdr3_aa: CASSVDGREFDEQYF

d_call: TRBD1
clone_size: .
v_call: TRBV5-6
j_call: TRBJ2-1
cdr3_nt: TGTGCCAGCAGCTCCGGGACAGAGAAGCAGTTCTTC
cdr3_aa: CASSSGTEKQFF

d_call: TRBD1
clone_size: .
v_call: TRBV6-5
j_call: TRBJ1-2
cdr3_nt: TGTGCCAGCAGTCCGGGGACAGGGGACGGCTATGGCTACACCTTC
cdr3_aa: CASSPGTGDGYGYTF

d_call: .
clone_size: .
v_call: TRBV19
j_call: TRBJ2-5
cdr3_nt: TGTGCCAGTAGTATATGGGGGAAAGAGACCCAGTACTTC
cdr3_aa: CASSIWGKETQYF

d_call: .
clone_size: .
v_call: TRBV5-1
j_call: TRBJ1-2
cdr3_nt: TGCGCCAGCAGCGTAGACAGGAACTATGGCTACACCTTC
cdr3_aa: CASSVDRNYGYTF

d_call: .
clone_size: .
v_call: TRBV25-1
j_call: TRBJ1-1
cdr3_nt: TGTGCCAGCAGGGAACAGGGAGGCACTGAAGCTTTCTTT
cdr3_aa: CASREQGGTEAFF

d_call: TRBD1
clone_size: few
v_call: TRBV4-1
j_call: TRBJ2-7
cdr3_nt: TGCGCCAGCAGCTTTGGACAGGTAGGGCCCTACGAGCAGTACTTC
cdr3_aa: CASSFGQVGPYEQYF

d_call: TRBD1
clone_size: .
v_call: TRBV7-2
j_call: TRBJ2-7
cdr3_nt: TGTGCCAGCAGCTCAACCGGGACAGGGCCCTACGAGCAGTACTTC
cdr3_aa: CASSSTGTGPYEQYF

d_call: .
clone_size: .
v_call: TRBV11-3
j_call: TRBJ2-1
cdr3_nt: TGTGCCAGCAGCGAAGGACTCAACTCCTACAATGAGCAGTTCTTC
cdr3_aa: CASSEGLNSYNEQFF

d_call: .
clone_size: medium-sized
v_call: TRBV5-5
j_call: TRBJ1-3
cdr3_nt: TGTGCCAGCAGACACAACTCTGGAAACACCATATATTTT
cdr3_aa: CASRHNSGNTIYF

d_call: TRBD2
clone_size: .
v_call: TRBV5-1
j_call: TRBJ2-3
cdr3_nt: TGCGCCAGCAGCTTGGATCTAGCGGGAGAGGGTACGCAGTATTTT
cdr3_aa: CASSLDLAGEGTQYF

d_call: .
clone_size: .
v_call: TRBV13
j_call: TRBJ2-7
cdr3_nt: TGTGCCAGCAGCTCCCGGACGGAATCCTACGAGCAGTACTTC
cdr3_aa: CASSSRTESYEQYF

d_call: .
clone_size: .
v_call: TRBV6-4
j_call: TRBJ2-2
cdr3_nt: TGTGCCAGCAGTTTCACGGCGAACACCGGGGAGCTGTTTTTT
cdr3_aa: CASSFTANTGELFF

d_call: .
clone_size: .
v_call: TRBV20-1
j_call: TRBJ1-1
cdr3_nt: TGCAGTGCTAGGGCGGTGCCTACCTTT
cdr3_aa: CSARAVPTF

d_call: .
clone_size: .
v_call: TRBV18
j_call: TRBJ2-3
cdr3_nt: TGTGCCAGCTCACCCGCTAGTGGGACGCAGTATTTT
cdr3_aa: CASSPASGTQYF

d_call: .
clone_size: once
v_call: TRBV18
j_call: TRBJ1-6
cdr3_nt: TGTGCCAGCTCACCAGAGAGGTATTCACCCCTCCACTTT
cdr3_aa: CASSPERYSPLHF

d_call: TRBD1
clone_size: few
v_call: TRBV2
j_call: TRBJ2-1
cdr3_nt: TGTGCCACCGGACAGGGAGGCACCTACAATGAGCAGTTCTTC
cdr3_aa: CATGQGGTYNEQFF

d_call: TRBD1
clone_size: few
v_call: TRBV4-2
j_call: TRBJ2-3
cdr3_nt: TGTGCCAGCAGCCTACAGGGGCCTACTAGCACAGATACGCAGTATTTT
cdr3_aa: CASSLQGPTSTDTQYF

d_call: .
clone_size: .
v_call: TRBV14
j_call: TRBJ2-3
cdr3_nt: TGTGCCAGCAGCCAAGGAGGGGCTCGCACAGATACGCAGTATTTT
cdr3_aa: CASSQGGARTDTQYF

d_call: TRBD2
clone_size: .
v_call: TRBV5-1
j_call: TRBJ2-1
cdr3_nt: TGCGCCAGCAGCTTGGCTACTAGCGGGAGAGACCGTGAGCAGTTCTTC
cdr3_aa: CASSLATSGRDREQFF

d_call: TRBD2
clone_size: .
v_call: TRBV6-1
j_call: TRBJ2-1
cdr3_nt: TGTGCCAGCGGGGAAGAGCCGGGACTAGACAATGAGCAGTTCTTC
cdr3_aa: CASGEEPGLDNEQFF

d_call: TRBD2
clone_size: .
v_call: TRBV9
j_call: TRBJ2-7
cdr3_nt: TGTGCCAGCAGCGTGACTAGCGGTTACGAGCAGTACTTC
cdr3_aa: CASSVTSGYEQYF

d_call: .
clone_size: .
v_call: TRBV5-8
j_call: TRBJ2-5
cdr3_nt: TGTGCCAGCAGCCTGGGCCGCCAAGAGACCCAGTACTTC
cdr3_aa: CASSLGRQETQYF

d_call: .
clone_size: .
v_call: TRBV11-2
j_call: TRBJ1-4
cdr3_nt: TGTGCCAGCAGCCCCCGGAACAGTTGGGGGTCTAATGAAAAACTGTTTTTT
cdr3_aa: CASSPRNSWGSNEKLFF

d_call: TRBD2
clone_size: .
v_call: TRBV5-1
j_call: TRBJ2-1
cdr3_nt: TGCGCCAGCAGCTTTCTGACTAGCGGAATGAACAATGAGCAGTTCTTC
cdr3_aa: CASSFLTSGMNNEQFF

d_call: TRBD1
clone_size: .
v_call: TRBV5-5
j_call: TRBJ2-1
cdr3_nt: TGTGCCAGCAGCTTTCCGGGACAGGGCTACAATGAGCAGTTCTTC
cdr3_aa: CASSFPGQGYNEQFF